What follows are 21 T cell receptor beta chains derived from one specimen sequenced in a study of cytomegalovirus exposure and HLA in healthy donors. PCR employed 60 Vbeta and 13 Jbeta primers. Method: immunoSEQ multiplex PCR; TCRdb's copy keeps in-frame clones and lacks some. The sample consists of tens of thousands of clones, 76% of them appearing once. The sample taken for sequencing was PBMCs. These receptors originate from a man younger than 30 in good health and CMV-seronegative.

This chain uses TRBV19 with TRBJ2-3; 9 nucleotides line up with TRBD1. V gave up 7 bases and J gave up 6 bases; unmatched junction bases: 11. The CDR3 is 15 amino acids. CDR1 is LNHDA and CDR2 is SQIVND in the germline V gene (reference sequence). CDR3 nucleotides: TGTGCCAGTAAAGGGGCGACAGGGGGAGGGGATACGCAGTATTTT. This sequence encodes CASKGATGGGDTQYF. The full variable domain, its missing parts supplied by reference TRBV19 and TRBJ2-3, is DGGITQSPKYLFRKEGQNVTLSCEQNLNHDAMYWYRQDPGQGLRLIYYSQIVNDFQKGDIAEGYSVSREKKESFPLTVTSAQKNPTAFYLCASKGATGGGDTQYFGPGTRLTVL.

This clone came up a few times. The chain uses TRBV2 and TRBJ2-1, with 13 nucleotides matching TRBD2. Trimming at V came to 6 bases and at J to 6 bases, leaving 5 bases not matched to a gene. CDR3 length equals 15 residues. Germline V CDR1 and CDR2: SNHLY, FYNNEI. CDR3: CASRLLAGGVNEQFF. In DNA form, the CDR3 reads TGTGCCAGCAGGTTACTAGCGGGGGGGGTCAATGAGCAGTTCTTC.

The J gene is TRBJ2-2, the V gene TRBV7-6; 14 bases are shared with TRBD2. This CDR3 is 17 amino acids long. Germline lookup yields CDR1 SGHVS and CDR2 FNYEAQ. The V gene end was trimmed by 5 bases and the J gene end by 7 bases; junction bases not matched to a gene: 9. CDR3 sequence: CASSKGLAGGPIGELFF. The CDR3 DNA reads as TGTGCCAGCAGCAAAGGACTAGCGGGGGGCCCCATCGGGGAGCTGTTTTTT.

V is TRBV7-6 and J is TRBJ2-3; 9 nucleotides agree with TRBD1. The CDR3 is 15 residues long. CDR1 and CDR2 from the germline V gene are SGHVS and FNYEAQ. V was pared by 1 base and J by 6 bases, with 5 bases of the junction left unmatched. CDR3 protein: CASSLGDRVEDTQYF. Here the CDR3 DNA reads TGTGCCAGCAGCTTAGGGGACAGGGTGGAGGATACGCAGTATTTT. The full variable domain, rest sourced from reference TRBV7-6 and TRBJ2-3, is GAGVSQSPRYKVTKRGQDVALRCDPISGHVSLYWYRQALGQGPEFLTYFNYEAQQDKSGLPNDRFSAERPEGSISTLTIQRTEQRDSAMYRCASSLGDRVEDTQYFGPGTRLTVL.

This sequence joins TRBV4-2 and TRBJ1-2; no reliable D call. The V and J ends lost 0 bases and 5 bases respectively, with 10 bases between them. The CDR3 loop spans 14 amino acids. The germline V gene has CDR1 LGHNA and CDR2 YNFKEQ. The CDR3 region is CASSQEQSRYGYTF. The CDR3 nucleotides are TGTGCCAGCAGCCAAGAACAGTCTCGATATGGCTACACCTTC.

Only a few counts were recorded for this clone. This sequence joins TRBV4-2 and TRBJ1-6; D ambiguous. CDR1 and CDR2 (germline): LGHNA, YNFKEQ. This CDR3 is 14 amino acids long. V dropped 4 bases and J dropped 5 bases, with 9 bases sitting between them. For the CDR3, the DNA is TGTGCCAGCAGCCTCGGCGGGGATAATTCACCCCTCCACTTT. It codes for CASSLGGDNSPLHF.

The chain joins TRBV18 to TRBJ2-1, with 10 bases fitting TRBD1. The germline gives CDR1 KGHSH, CDR2 LQKENI. After removal of 4 bases from V and 4 bases from J, the junction contained 10 bases not matched to a gene. The CDR3 spans 17 residues. The CDR3 DNA follows: TGTGCCAGCTCACACACCGGGACAGGGGAAACTTACAATGAGCAGTTCTTC. Protein product: CASSHTGTGETYNEQFF. Full variable domain (rest looked up from reference TRBV18 and TRBJ2-1): NAGVMQNPRHLVRRRGQEARLRCSPMKGHSHVYWYRQLPEEGLKFMVYLQKENIIDESGMPKERFSAEFPKEGPSILRIQQVVRGDSAAYFCASSHTGTGETYNEQFFGPGTRLTVL.

The chain uses TRBV6-1 and TRBJ2-7, with 7 bases matching TRBD1. The CDR3 contains 15 residues. The J segment lost 2 bases and the V segment lost 2 bases, leaving 6 bases of the junction unmatched. Germline CDR1 reads MNHNS; CDR2 reads SASEGT. As DNA, the CDR3 is TGTGCCAGCAGTGAATCACAGGGGCCCACCTACGAGCAGTACTTC. Its protein product is CASSESQGPTYEQYF.

DNA of the CDR3: TGTGCCAGCCTCCAACTGGGGGGGATCACTGAAGCTTTCTTT. Its translation: CASLQLGGITEAFF. The chain uses TRBV27 and TRBJ1-1, with a tentative D call TRBD1 (5 bases). Germline lookup yields CDR1 MNHEY and CDR2 SMNVEV (reference sequence). The CDR3 is 14 residues long. V dropped 8 bases and J dropped 4 bases, with 17 bases sitting between them.

This clone was found a few times. The chain carries TRBV5-8 and TRBJ1-2; perhaps TRBD1 as D (6 bases). The CDR3 runs 17 residues. With 2 bases removed from V and 3 bases from J, the gap between germline ends came to 20 bases. The germline V gene encodes CDR1 SGHTS and CDR2 YDEGEE. CDR3 sequence (DNA): TGTGCCAGCAGCTTCGGGGGGGCGCAAACCGGGGACTATGGCTACACCTTC. Protein sequence: CASSFGGAQTGDYGYTF.

The V call is TRBV6-1, the J call TRBJ1-1; 7 positions match TRBD1. CDR3 length equals 14 residues. Germline V gene sequence: CDR1 MNHNS, CDR2 SASEGT. Unmatched junction bases numbered 8, after V lost 5 bases and J lost 5 bases. CDR3: CASSRQGWETEAFF. CDR3 DNA: TGTGCCAGCAGTAGACAGGGTTGGGAAACTGAAGCTTTCTTT.

The CDR3 loop is CASSFGGARVPFF. In nucleotides, the CDR3 is TGTGCCAGCAGCTTTGGAGGGGCCCGGGTCCCCTTCTTT. The gene calls are TRBV7-9 and TRBJ1-1; tentative D call: TRBD1 (5 bases). The CDR3 loop spans 13 amino acids. CDR1 is SEHNR and CDR2 is FQNEAQ in the germline V gene (reference sequence). Trimming stripped 3 bases from V and 14 bases from J, with 19 bases between.

The CDR3 reads CATDLRGLNQPQHF. As DNA, the CDR3 is TGTGCCACAGACCTCAGGGGGCTCAATCAGCCCCAGCATTTT. V usage is TRBV6-1 and J usage is TRBJ1-5; 8 bases are shared with TRBD1. Per germline, CDR1 MNHNS and CDR2 SASEGT. The V and J ends lost 10 bases and 3 bases, in that order; junction bases with no gene match: 8. This CDR3 comprises 14 residues.

This sequence joins TRBV7-2 and TRBJ2-5; a weak D match, TRBD1 (6 bases). The V gene's germline CDR1 is SGHTA and CDR2 FQGNSA. Trimming shortened V by 1 base and J by 1 base, and 10 bases separated the two germline ends. The CDR3 totals 15 residues. The CDR3 DNA is TGTGCCAGCAGCTTAGGACCAGGGGCCCAAGAGACCCAGTACTTC. Its protein product is CASSLGPGAQETQYF.

This clone was found a few times. This chain connects TRBV28 to TRBJ1-1, with TRBD1 as a possible D gene (6 bases). V dropped 5 bases and J dropped 8 bases, with 15 bases sitting between them. Per germline, CDR1 MDHEN and CDR2 SYDVKM. The length of the CDR3 is 13 residues. In DNA form, the CDR3 reads TGTGCCAGCAGTCGACTTAACAGGGCCGAAGCTTTCTTT. This codes for CASSRLNRAEAFF.

This clone has a handful of counts. The J gene is TRBJ1-5, the V gene TRBV6-6; D is unclear. V was shortened by 4 bases and J by 1 base, with 5 bases between the two germline ends. This CDR3 spans 13 amino acids. CDR1 and CDR2 from the germline V gene are MNHNY and SVGAGI (reference sequence). CDR3 residues: CASSSFSNQPQHF. CDR3 bases: TGTGCCAGCAGTTCTTTCAGCAATCAGCCCCAGCATTTT.

Of note for this clone: A read error may account for a junction end that differs from germline. The CDR3 DNA is TGCAGTGCTAAGCGGCAAGGGACCCAGTACTTC. Protein product: CSAKRQGTQYF. The chain has TRBV20-1 and TRBJ2-5; tentative D call: TRBD2 (5 bases). The germline CDR1 and CDR2 sequences are DFQATT and SNEGSKA (reference sequence). CDR3 length: 11 amino acids.

V and J are TRBV5-1 and TRBJ1-2; 7 bases line up with TRBD1. Germline assignment: CDR1 SGHRS and CDR2 YFSETQ. With V trimmed by 5 bases and J by 8 bases, 12 bases remained unmatched. The CDR3 loop spans 14 amino acids. This CDR3 is CASRFEGQAGGYTF. The CDR3 DNA reads as TGCGCCAGCAGATTTGAAGGACAGGCAGGCGGCTACACCTTC.

The gene calls are TRBV19 and TRBJ2-2, with a possible D match to TRBD2 (6 bases). V lost 3 bases and J lost 5, with 10 bases in between. There are 14 residues in the CDR3. CDR1 LNHDA and CDR2 SQIVND come from the germline V gene (reference sequence). CDR3 DNA: TGTGCCAGTAGTATTTTGGGGGGAACCGGGGAGCTGTTTTTT. The encoded protein is CASSILGGTGELFF.

The genes are TRBV7-9 and TRBJ1-3, with TRBD1 as a possible D gene (6 bases). This CDR3 contains 13 residues. Trimming removed 8 bases at V and 2 bases at J, with 10 bases between. CDR1 is SEHNR, CDR2 FQNEAQ, per germline (reference sequence). CDR3 coding DNA: TGTGCCAGCGACCGGACAGCTGGAAACACCATATATTTT. It yields the protein CASDRTAGNTIYF.

The genes are TRBV5-4 and TRBJ2-5; 10 bases are shared with TRBD1. The CDR3 length is 18 residues. Germline loops: CDR1 SGHNT, CDR2 YYREEE (reference sequence). The ends lost 4 bases at V and 5 bases at J; junction bases unmatched: 17. Here the CDR3 DNA reads TGTGCCAGCAGCCCCCCCCCGGGACAGGGGATTGCGGGGGAGACCCAGTACTTC. Residues: CASSPPPGQGIAGETQYF.